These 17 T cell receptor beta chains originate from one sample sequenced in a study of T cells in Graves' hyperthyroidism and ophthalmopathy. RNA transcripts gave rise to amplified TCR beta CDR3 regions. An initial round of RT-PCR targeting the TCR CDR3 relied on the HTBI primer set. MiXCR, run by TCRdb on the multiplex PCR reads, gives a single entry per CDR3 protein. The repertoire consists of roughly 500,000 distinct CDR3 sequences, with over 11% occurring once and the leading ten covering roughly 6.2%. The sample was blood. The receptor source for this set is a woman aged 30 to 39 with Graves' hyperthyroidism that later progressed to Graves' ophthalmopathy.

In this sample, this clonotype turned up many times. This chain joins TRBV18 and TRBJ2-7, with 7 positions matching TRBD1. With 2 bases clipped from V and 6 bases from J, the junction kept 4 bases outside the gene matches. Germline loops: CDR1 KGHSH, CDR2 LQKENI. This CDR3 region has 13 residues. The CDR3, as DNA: TGTGCCAGCTCACCAACGACAGGGCGCGAGCAGTACTTC. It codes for CASSPTTGREQYF.

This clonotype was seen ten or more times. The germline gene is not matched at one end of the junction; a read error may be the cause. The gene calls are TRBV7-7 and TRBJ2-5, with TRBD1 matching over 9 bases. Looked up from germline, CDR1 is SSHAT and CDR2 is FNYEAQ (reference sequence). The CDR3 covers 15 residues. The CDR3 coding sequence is TGTGCTAGCAGCGCGCTCCGACAGGGGGAGGAGACCCAGTACTTC. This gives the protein CASSALRQGEETQYF.

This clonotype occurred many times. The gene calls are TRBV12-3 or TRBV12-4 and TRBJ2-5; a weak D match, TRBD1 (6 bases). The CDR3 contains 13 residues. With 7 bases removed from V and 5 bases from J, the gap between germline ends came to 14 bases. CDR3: CASTPFQGETQYF. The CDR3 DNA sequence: TGTGCCAGCACCCCCTTCCAGGGGGAGACCCAGTACTTC.

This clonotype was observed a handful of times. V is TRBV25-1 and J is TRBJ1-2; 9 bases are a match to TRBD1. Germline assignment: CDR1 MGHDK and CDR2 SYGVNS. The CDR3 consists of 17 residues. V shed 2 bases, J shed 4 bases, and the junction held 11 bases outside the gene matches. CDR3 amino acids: CASSETVTGQGFYGYTF. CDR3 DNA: TGTGCCAGCAGTGAAACAGTCACCGGACAGGGGTTCTATGGCTACACCTTC.

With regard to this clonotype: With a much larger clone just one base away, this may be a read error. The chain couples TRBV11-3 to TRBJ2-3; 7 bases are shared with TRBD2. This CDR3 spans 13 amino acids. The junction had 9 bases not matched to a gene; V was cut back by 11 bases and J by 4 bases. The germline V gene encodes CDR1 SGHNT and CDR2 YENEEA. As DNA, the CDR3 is TGTGCCGGCGGTCGGCGGGAGTCAGATACGCAGTATTTT. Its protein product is CAGGRRESDTQYF.

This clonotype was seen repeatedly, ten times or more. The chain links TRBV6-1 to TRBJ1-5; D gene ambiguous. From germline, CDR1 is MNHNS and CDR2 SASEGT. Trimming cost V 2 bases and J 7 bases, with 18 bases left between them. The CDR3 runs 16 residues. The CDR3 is CASSEYGRMIVQPQHF. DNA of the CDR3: TGTGCCAGCAGTGAATATGGTAGGATGATTGTCCAGCCCCAGCATTTT.

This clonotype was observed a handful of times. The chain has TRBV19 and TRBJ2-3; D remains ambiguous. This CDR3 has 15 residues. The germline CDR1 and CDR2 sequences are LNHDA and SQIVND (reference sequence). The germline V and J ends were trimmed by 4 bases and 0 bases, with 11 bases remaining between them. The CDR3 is CASSTSVSSTDTQYF. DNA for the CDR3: TGTGCCAGTAGTACAAGCGTCTCTAGCACAGATACGCAGTATTTT.

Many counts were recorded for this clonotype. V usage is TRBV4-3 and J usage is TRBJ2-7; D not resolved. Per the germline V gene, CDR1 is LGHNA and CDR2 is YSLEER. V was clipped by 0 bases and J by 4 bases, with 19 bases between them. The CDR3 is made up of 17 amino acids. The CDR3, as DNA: TGCGCCAGCAGCCAAGATCGGGCCTTGTTTATCGGATACGAGCAGTACTTC. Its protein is CASSQDRALFIGYEQYF.

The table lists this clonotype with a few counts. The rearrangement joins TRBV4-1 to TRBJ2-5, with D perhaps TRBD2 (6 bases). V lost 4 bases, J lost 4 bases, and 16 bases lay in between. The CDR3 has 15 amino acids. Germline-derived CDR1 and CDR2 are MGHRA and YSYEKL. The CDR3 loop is CASSLSSETRETQYF. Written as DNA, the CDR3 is TGCGCCAGCAGCCTCTCCTCCGAGACTAGAGAGACCCAGTACTTC.

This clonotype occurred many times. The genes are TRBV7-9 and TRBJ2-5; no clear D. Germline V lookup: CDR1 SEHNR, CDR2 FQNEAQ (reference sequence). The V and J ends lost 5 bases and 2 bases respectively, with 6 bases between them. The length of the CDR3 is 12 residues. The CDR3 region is CASSHTQETQYF. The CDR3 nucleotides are TGTGCCAGCAGCCATACTCAAGAGACCCAGTACTTC. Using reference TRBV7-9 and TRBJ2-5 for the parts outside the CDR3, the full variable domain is DTGVSQNPRHKITKRGQNVTFRCDPISEHNRLYWYRQTLGQGPEFLTYFQNEAQLEKSRLLSDRFSAERPKGSFSTLEIQRTEQGDSAMYLCASSHTQETQYFGPGTRLLVL.

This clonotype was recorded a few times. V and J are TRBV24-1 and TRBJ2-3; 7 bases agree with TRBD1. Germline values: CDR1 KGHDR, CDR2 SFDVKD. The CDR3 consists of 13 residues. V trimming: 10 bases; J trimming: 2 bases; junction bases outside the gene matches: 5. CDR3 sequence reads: CATTGWDTDTQYF. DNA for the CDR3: TGTGCCACGACAGGGTGGGACACAGATACGCAGTATTTT.

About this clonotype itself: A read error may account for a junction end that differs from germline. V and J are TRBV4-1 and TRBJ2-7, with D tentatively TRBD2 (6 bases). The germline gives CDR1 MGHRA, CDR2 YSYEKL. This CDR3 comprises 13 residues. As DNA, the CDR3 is TGCACCAGCAGCCAAGTGGGGGGCTACGAGCAGTACTTC. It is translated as CTSSQVGGYEQYF.

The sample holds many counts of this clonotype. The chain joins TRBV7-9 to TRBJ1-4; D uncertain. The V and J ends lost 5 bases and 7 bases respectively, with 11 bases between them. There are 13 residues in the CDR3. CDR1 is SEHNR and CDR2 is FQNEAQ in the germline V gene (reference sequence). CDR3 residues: CASSEMPTEKLFF. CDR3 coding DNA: TGTGCCAGCAGCGAGATGCCGACTGAAAAACTGTTTTTT.

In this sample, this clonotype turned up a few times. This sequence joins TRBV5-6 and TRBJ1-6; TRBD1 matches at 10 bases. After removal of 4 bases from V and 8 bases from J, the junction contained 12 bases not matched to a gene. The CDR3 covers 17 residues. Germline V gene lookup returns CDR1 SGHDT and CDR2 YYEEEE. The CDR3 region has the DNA TGTGCCAGCAGCCTCTGGGACAGGGGTTTGCCTTATTCACCCCTCCACTTT. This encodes CASSLWDRGLPYSPLHF.

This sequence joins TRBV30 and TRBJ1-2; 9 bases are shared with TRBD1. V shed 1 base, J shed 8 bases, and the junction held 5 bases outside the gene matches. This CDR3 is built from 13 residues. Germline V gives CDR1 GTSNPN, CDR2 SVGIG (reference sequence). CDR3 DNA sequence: TGTGCCTGGAGTGGGGGACAGGGCGGAGGCTACACCTTC. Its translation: CAWSGGQGGGYTF.

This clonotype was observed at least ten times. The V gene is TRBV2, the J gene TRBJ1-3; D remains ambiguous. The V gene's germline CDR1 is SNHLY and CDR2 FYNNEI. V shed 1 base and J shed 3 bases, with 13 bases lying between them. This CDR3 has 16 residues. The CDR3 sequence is CASSEEGSAGGNTIYF. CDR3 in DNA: TGTGCCAGCAGTGAAGAGGGTTCGGCCGGTGGAAACACCATATATTTT.

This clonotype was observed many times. The CDR3 DNA reads TGCAGCATCGACAGGGATGGCTACACCTTC. This translates into CSIDRDGYTF. The chain couples TRBV29-1 to TRBJ1-2; 7 positions agree with TRBD1. Trimming at V came to 8 bases and at J to 6 bases, leaving 3 bases not matched to a gene. The CDR3 totals 10 residues. Germline assignment: CDR1 SQVTM and CDR2 ANQGSEA.